This T cell receptor beta chain came from a study of metastatic and nonmetastatic thyroid tumors. Study background: The authors compared repertoires across blood and tumor or nodule tissue from malignant and benign thyroid patients. Study-wide results and caveats: Patients with malignant thyroid tumors reportedly had significantly higher TCR beta diversity than those with benign nodules, in blood and tumor.

Per the study methods: A distant-metastasis classifier for papillary thyroid cancer was built using CDR3 differences across clinicopathological groups. TCRdb re-clonotyped the PCR reads via MiXCR. Here the V and J calls rest on TCRdb's processing, not on the authors' analysis. This table holds 25,000 to 35,000 clones, 4% to 5% found once. This clone was observed a handful of times. What it binds is not known. The CDR3 totals 13 residues. Per the germline V gene, CDR1 is MNHNS and CDR2 is SASEGT. Trimming took 10 bases from V and 1 from J; bases not matched to a gene: 2. Nobody among the patients had been given any treatment before thyroid surgery.

The clonotype was recovered from a female donor with papillary thyroid cancer or a benign thyroid nodule (not recorded which). Some clones in this sample may be carry-over from other donors' samples. Sequenced: blood. The chain is built from TRBV6-1 and TRBJ2-7, with 12 bases fitting TRBD2. In DNA form, the CDR3 reads TGTGCCACCACTAGCGGGAGGTCCTACGAGCAGTACTTC. Translation: CATTSGRSYEQYF.